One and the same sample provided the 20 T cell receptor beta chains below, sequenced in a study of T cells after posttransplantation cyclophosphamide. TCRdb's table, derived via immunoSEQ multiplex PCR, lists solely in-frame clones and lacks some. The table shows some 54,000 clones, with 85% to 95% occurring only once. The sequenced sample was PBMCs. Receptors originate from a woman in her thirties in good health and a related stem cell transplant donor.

The CDR3 here is CASSLAGGPVETQYF. The CDR3 DNA reads as TGTGCCAGTTCACTAGCGGGGGGGCCGGTTGAGACCCAGTACTTC. This chain connects TRBV19 to TRBJ2-5; the match to TRBD2 covers 13 bases. The germline V gene has CDR1 LNHDA and CDR2 SQIVND (reference sequence). The CDR3 spans 15 residues. V lost 8 bases to trimming and J lost 5 bases; unmatched junction nucleotides: 8.

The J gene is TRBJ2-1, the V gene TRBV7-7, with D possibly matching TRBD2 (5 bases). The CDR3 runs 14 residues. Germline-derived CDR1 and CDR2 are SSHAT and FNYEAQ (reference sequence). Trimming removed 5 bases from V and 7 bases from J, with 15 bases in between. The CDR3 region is CASSPQPSLNEQFF. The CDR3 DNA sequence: TGTGCCAGCAGCCCGCAACCTAGCCTAAATGAGCAGTTCTTC.

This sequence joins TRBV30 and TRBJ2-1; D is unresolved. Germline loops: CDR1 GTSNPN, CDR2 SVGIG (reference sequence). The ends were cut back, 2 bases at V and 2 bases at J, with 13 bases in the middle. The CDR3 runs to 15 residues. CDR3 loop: CAWSRASPTYNEQFF. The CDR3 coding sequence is TGTGCCTGGAGTCGTGCGAGCCCAACCTACAATGAGCAGTTCTTC.

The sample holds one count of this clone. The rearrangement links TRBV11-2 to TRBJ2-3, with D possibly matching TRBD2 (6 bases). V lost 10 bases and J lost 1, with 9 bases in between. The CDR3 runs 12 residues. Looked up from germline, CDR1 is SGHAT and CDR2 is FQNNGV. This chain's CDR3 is CATASGTDTQYF. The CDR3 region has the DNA TGTGCCACAGCTAGCGGCACAGATACGCAGTATTTT. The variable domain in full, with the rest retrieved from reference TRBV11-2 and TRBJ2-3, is EAGVAQSPRYKIIEKRQSVAFWCNPISGHATLYWYQQILGQGPKLLIQFQNNGVVDDSQLPKDRFSAERLKGVDSTLKIQPAKLEDSAVYLCATASGTDTQYFGPGTRLTVL.

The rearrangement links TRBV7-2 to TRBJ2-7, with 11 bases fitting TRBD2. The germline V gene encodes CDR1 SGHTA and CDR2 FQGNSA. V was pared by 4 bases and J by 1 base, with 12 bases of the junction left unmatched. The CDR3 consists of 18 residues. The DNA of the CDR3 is TGTGCCAGCAGCTATCAGACTAGCGGGGCCACTCTTTCCTACGAGCAGTACTTC. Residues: CASSYQTSGATLSYEQYF.

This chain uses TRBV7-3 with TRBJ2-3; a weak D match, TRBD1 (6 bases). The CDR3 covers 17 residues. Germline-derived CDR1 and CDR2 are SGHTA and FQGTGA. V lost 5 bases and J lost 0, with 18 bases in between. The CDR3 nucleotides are TGTGCCAGCAGCCAACATGGACAGCCTTCTAGCACAGATACGCAGTATTTT. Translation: CASSQHGQPSSTDTQYF.

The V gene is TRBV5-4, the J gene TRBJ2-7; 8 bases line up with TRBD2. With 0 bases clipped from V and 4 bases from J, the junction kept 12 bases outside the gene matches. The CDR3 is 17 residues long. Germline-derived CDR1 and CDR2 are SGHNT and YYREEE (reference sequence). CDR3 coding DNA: TGTGCCAGCAGCTTGGCCCCGGTAGCGGGGAAAGGATACGAGCAGTACTTC. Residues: CASSLAPVAGKGYEQYF.

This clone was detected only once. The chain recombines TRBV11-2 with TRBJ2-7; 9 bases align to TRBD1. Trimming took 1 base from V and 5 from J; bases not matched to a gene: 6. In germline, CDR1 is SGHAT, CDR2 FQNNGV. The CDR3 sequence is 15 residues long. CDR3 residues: CASSLVTGQGNEQYF. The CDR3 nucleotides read TGTGCCAGCAGCTTAGTTACGGGACAGGGTAACGAGCAGTACTTC.

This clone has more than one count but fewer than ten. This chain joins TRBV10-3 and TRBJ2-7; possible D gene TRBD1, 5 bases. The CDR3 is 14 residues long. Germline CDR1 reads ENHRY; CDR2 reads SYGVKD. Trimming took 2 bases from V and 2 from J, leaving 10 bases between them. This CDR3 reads CAISENPGPYEQYF. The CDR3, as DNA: TGTGCCATCAGTGAGAATCCAGGGCCCTACGAGCAGTACTTC.

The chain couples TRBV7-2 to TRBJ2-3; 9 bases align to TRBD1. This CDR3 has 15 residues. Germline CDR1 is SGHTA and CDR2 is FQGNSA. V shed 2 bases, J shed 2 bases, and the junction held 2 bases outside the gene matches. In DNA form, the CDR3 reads TGTGCCAGCAGCTTATGGGACAGGGACACAGATACGCAGTATTTT. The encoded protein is CASSLWDRDTDTQYF.

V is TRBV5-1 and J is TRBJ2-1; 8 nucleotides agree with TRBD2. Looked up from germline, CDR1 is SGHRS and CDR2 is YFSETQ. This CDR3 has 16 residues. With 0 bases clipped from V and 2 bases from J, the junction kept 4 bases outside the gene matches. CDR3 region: CASSLVLAGTYNEQFF. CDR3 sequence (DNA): TGCGCCAGCAGCTTGGTATTAGCGGGGACCTACAATGAGCAGTTCTTC. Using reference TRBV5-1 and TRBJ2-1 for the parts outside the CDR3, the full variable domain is KAGVTQTPRYLIKTRGQQVTLSCSPISGHRSVSWYQQTPGQGLQFLFEYFSETQRNKGNFPGRFSGRQFSNSRSEMNVSTLELGDSALYLCASSLVLAGTYNEQFFGPGTRLTVL.

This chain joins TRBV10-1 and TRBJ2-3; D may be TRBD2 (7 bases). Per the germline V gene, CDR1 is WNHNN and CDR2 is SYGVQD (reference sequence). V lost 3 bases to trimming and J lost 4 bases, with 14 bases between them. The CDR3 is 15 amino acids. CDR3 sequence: CASSDWRGRADTQYF. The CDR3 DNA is TGCGCCAGCAGTGACTGGAGGGGGAGGGCAGATACGCAGTATTTT.

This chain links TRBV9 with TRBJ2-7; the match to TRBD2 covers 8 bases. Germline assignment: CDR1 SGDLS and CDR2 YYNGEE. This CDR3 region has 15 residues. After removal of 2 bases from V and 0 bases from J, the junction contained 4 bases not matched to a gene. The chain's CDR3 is CASSVGAGGSYEQYF. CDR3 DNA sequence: TGTGCCAGCAGCGTGGGGGCGGGGGGCTCCTACGAGCAGTACTTC. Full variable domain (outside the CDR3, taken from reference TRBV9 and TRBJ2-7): DSGVTQTPKHLITATGQRVTLRCSPRSGDLSVYWYQQSLDQGLQFLIQYYNGEERAKGNILERFSAQQFPDLHSELNLSSLELGDSALYFCASSVGAGGSYEQYFGPGTRLTVT.

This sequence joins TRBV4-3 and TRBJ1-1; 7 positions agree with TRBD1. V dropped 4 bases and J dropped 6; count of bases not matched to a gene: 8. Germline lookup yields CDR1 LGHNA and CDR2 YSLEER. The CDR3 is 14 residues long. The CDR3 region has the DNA TGCGCCAGCAGCCTGAATACAGGGGCGGCTGAAGCTTTCTTT. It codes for CASSLNTGAAEAFF.

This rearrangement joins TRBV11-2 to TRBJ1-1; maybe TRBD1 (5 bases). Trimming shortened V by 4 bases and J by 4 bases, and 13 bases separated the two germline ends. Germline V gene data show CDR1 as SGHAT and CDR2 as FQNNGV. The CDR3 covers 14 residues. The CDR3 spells CASSSQTDRTEAFF. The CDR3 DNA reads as TGTGCCAGCAGCTCCCAGACAGATCGCACTGAAGCTTTCTTT.

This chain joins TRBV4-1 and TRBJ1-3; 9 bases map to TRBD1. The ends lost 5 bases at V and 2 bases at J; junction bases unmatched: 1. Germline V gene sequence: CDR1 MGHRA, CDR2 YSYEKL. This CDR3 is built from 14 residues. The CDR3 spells CASSWTGAGNTIYF. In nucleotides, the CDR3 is TGCGCCAGCAGCTGGACAGGGGCTGGAAACACCATATATTTT.

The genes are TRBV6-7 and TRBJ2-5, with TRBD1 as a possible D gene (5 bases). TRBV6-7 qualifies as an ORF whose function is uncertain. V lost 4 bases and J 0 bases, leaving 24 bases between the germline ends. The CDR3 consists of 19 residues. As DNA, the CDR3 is TGTGCCAGCAGTTTCAGGACACTCGGCTTGGGAACGGACCAAGAGACCCAGTACTTC. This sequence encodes CASSFRTLGLGTDQETQYF.

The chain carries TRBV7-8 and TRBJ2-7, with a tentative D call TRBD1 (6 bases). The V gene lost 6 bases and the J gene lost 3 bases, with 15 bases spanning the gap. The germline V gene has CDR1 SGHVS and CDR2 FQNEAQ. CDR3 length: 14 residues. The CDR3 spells CASSLNRVGYEQYF. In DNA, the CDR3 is TGTGCCAGCAGTCTAAACAGGGTGGGCTACGAGCAGTACTTC.

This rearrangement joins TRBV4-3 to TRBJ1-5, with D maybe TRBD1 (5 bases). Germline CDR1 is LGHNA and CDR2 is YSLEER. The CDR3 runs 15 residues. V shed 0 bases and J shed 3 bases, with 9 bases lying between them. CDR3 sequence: CASSQDGGFNQPQHF. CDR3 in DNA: TGCGCCAGCAGCCAAGACGGGGGTTTCAATCAGCCCCAGCATTTT.

This CDR3 is CASSGTSGTGELFF. The CDR3 DNA reads TGTGCCAGCAGCGGGACTAGCGGGACCGGGGAGCTGTTTTTT. The rearrangement links TRBV7-2 to TRBJ2-2, with 12 bases fitting TRBD2. Germline trimming cut 5 bases from V and 5 bases from J; bases unmatched to any gene: 0. The germline CDR1 and CDR2 sequences are SGHTA and FQGNSA. CDR3 size: 14 residues.